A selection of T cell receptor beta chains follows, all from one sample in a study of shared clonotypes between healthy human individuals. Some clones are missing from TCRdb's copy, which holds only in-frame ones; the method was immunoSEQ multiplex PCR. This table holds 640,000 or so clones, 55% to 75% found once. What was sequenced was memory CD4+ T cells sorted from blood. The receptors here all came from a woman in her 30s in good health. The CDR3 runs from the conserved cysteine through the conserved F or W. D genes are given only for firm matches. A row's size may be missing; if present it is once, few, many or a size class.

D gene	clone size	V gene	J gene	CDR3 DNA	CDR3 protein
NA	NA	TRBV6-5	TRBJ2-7	TGTGCCAGCAGAAATGGGCAGGGCTACGAGCAGTACTTC	CASRNGQGYEQYF
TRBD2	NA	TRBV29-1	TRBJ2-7	TGCAGCGTTGTGTCGCTAGCGGGAGGGCCCATGTACGAGCAGTACTTC	CSVVSLAGGPMYEQYF
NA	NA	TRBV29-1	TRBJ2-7	TGCAGCGTTGGAGGTCTACCTCACTCCTACGAGCAGTACTTC	CSVGGLPHSYEQYF
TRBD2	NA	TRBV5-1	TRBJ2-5	TGCGCCAGCAGCTTGACCAGACTAGCGGGAGGCAGCAAGACCCAGTACTTC	CASSLTRLAGGSKTQYF
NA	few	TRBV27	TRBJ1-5	TGTGCCAGCAGTTTATTGCCTGGGTTAGATCAGCCCCAGCATTTT	CASSLLPGLDQPQHF
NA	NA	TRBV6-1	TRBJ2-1	TGTGCCAGCAGTGAAGAGGTCTCTAGGTCCTACAATGAGCAGTTCTTC	CASSEEVSRSYNEQFF
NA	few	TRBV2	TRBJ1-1	TGTGCCAGCAGTGGACCCCACCACACTATAATGAACACTGAAGCTTTCTTT	CASSGPHHTIMNTEAFF
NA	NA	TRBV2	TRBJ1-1	TGTGCCAGCAGTGAGCAGTTGAACACTGAAGCTTTCTTT	CASSEQLNTEAFF
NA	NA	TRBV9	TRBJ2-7	TGTGCCAGCAGCGGCCGACAGGACACCTACGAGCAGTACTTC	CASSGRQDTYEQYF
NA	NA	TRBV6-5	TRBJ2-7	TGTGCCAGCAGGGGAGCGGAGAGCTCCTACGAGCAGTACTTC	CASRGAESSYEQYF
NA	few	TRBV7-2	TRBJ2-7	TGTGCCAGCAGTTCCAGAGGTACGGGGGCATACGAGCAGTACTTC	CASSSRGTGAYEQYF
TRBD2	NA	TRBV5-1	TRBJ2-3	TGCGCCAGCAGCTCTCTCCTAGCGGGAGGGCCGGTAGATACGCAGTATTTT	CASSSLLAGGPVDTQYF
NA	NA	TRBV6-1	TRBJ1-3	TGTGCCAGCAGTGAGAGGACGGCTACCTCTGGAAACACCATATATTTT	CASSERTATSGNTIYF
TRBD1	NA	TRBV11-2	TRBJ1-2	TGTGCCAGCAGCGGGGGACAGGGTAAAGCGGGTGGCTACACCTTC	CASSGGQGKAGGYTF
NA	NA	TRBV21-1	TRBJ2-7	TGTGCCAGCAGCAAAGCGCTGGTCGCCGGACCGTACTTC	CASSKALVAGPYF
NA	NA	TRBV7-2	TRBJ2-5	TGTGCCAGCAGCTTCGGGCCTTCAGAGACCCAGTACTTC	CASSFGPSETQYF
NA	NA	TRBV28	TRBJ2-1	TGTGCCAGCAGTTTATCCGGGAGTTGGTACAATGAGCAGTTCTTC	CASSLSGSWYNEQFF
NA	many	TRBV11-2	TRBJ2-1	TGTGCCAGCAGTTCTCGACTGTACTCCTACAATGAGCAGTTCTTC	CASSSRLYSYNEQFF
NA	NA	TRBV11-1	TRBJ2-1	TGTGCCAGCAGCCAAGATGGGGAATCCTACAATGAGCAGTTCTTC	CASSQDGESYNEQFF
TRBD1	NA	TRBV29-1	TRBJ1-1	TGCAGCGGCGGACAGGCTGAAGCTTTCTTT	CSGGQAEAFF
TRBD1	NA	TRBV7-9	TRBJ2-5	TGTGCCAGCAGCTTAGGACAGGGGGCCCGAGAGACCCAGTACTTC	CASSLGQGARETQYF
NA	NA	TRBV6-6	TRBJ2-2	TGTGCCAGCAGGGCTGGGGGGACCAACACCGGGGAGCTGTTTTTT	CASRAGGTNTGELFF
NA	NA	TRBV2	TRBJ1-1	TGTGCCACCTCCATTTTTTGGAACACTGAAGCTTTCTTT	CATSIFWNTEAFF
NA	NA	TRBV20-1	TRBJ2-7	TGCAGTGCTAGAGTGGTCTACGAGCAGTACTTC	CSARVVYEQYF
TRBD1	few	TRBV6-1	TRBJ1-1	TGTGCCAGCAGTGAACAAGGACAGGCATATGAAGCTTTCTTT	CASSEQGQAYEAFF
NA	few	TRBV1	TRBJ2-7	TGCACCAGCAGCCAGCCGGGCCCCGACTCCTACGAGCAGTACTTC	CTSSQPGPDSYEQYF
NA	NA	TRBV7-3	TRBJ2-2	TGTGCCAGCAGCCCCCGGGGACCCTACACCGGGGAGCTGTTTTTT	CASSPRGPYTGELFF
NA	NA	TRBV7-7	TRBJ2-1	TGTGCCAGCAGCCCGTACCTAAGCTCCTACAATGAGCAGTTCTTC	CASSPYLSSYNEQFF
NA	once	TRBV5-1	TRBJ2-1	TGCGCCAGCAGCTGGAGAGGGAATGAGCAGTTCTTC	CASSWRGNEQFF
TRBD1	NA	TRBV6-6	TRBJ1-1	TGTGCCAGCAAGGGGGCCAGGGCGGACACTGAAGCTTTCTTT	CASKGARADTEAFF
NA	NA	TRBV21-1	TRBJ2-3	TGTGCCAGCAGCAGGAAGGCTGGCCGACGGTCTCGCACAGATACGCAGTATTTT	CASSRKAGRRSRTDTQYF
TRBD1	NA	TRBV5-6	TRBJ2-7	TGTGCCAGCAGCGGTCTACAGGGGAACACCTACGAGCAGTACTTC	CASSGLQGNTYEQYF
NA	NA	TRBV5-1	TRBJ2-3	TGCGCCAGCAGCTTTCTCCCGGGGCCCACAGATACGCAGTATTTT	CASSFLPGPTDTQYF
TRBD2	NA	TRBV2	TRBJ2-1	TGTGCCAGCAGGCAACAGGGACTAGCGGGCGGTGAGCAGTTCTTC	CASRQQGLAGGEQFF
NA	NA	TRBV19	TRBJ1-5	TGTGCCAGTAGTATGTCAGGGTCCGATCAGCCCCAGCATTTT	CASSMSGSDQPQHF
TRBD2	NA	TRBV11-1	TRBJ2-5	TGTGCCAGCAGCCCTAGGGTACTAGCGGGAATCGAGACCCAGTACTTC	CASSPRVLAGIETQYF
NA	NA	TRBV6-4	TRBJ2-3	TGTGCCAGCAGTGCTGACCCTGATAGCGCCGGTACGCAGTATTTT	CASSADPDSAGTQYF
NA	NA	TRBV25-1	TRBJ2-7	TGTGCCAGCAGTGAATTCAAGGGGGGGCAAGGCGAGCAGTACTTC	CASSEFKGGQGEQYF
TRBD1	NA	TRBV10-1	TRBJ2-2	TGCGCCAGCCGACAGGGCTTGAACACCGGGGAGCTGTTTTTT	CASRQGLNTGELFF
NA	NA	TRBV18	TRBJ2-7	TGTGCCAGCTCACCACCCCGGGACTTCCTAAATTCCTACGAGCAGTACTTC	CASSPPRDFLNSYEQYF
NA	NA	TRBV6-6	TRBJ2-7	TGTGCCAGCAGTTACGAGGGGAACTACGAGCAGTACTTC	CASSYEGNYEQYF
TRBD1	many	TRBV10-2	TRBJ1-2	TGCGCCAGCAGTGACCGGTGGGGACAGCAATCTAACTATGGCTACACCTTC	CASSDRWGQQSNYGYTF
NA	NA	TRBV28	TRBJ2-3	TGTGCCAGCCTCGATAATTTCGGGGGCCCTAGCACAGATACGCAGTATTTT	CASLDNFGGPSTDTQYF
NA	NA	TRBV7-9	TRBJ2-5	TGTGCCAGCAGTTCCCGTGAAGAGACCCAGTACTTC	CASSSREETQYF
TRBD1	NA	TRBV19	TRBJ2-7	TGTGCCAGTAGTAGCCCCGGGACAGCCCCGTCCTACGAGCAGTACTTC	CASSSPGTAPSYEQYF
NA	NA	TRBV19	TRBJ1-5	TGTGCCAGTAAGCGGGGAGGCAATCAGCCCCAGCATTTT	CASKRGGNQPQHF
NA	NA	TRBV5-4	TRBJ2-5	TGTGCCAGCAGCTTGTTTGGGGGCGGGCGGGAGACCCAGTACTTC	CASSLFGGGRETQYF
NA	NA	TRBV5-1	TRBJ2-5	TGCGCCAGCAGCCGGCCGGAGAAAGAGACCCAGTACTTC	CASSRPEKETQYF
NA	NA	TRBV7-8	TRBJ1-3	TGTGCCAGCAGCCACCGGGACTCGCACTTTCCAGGAAACACCATATATTTT	CASSHRDSHFPGNTIYF
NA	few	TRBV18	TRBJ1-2	TGTGCCAGCTCACCAGCAGGGGACCGCGATGGCTACACCTTC	CASSPAGDRDGYTF
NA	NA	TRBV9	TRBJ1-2	TGTGCCAGCAGCGTAGCCACCAGGGGAGGAGGCTACACCTTC	CASSVATRGGGYTF